These 21 T cell receptor beta chains were sequenced from one sample in a study of human T cells and chemical hapten exposure. Time point reported: pre-sensitization, week 0. Stated treatment: therapeutic diphenylcyclopropenone sensitization with weekly scalp DPC. TCRdb independently ran MiXCR on the RACE reads; one entry per CDR3 protein. The table shows fewer than 60,000 distinct CDR3 sequences, with roughly 10% occurring only once. Sequencing used whole blood, obtained in connection with sensitization to the hapten diphenylcyclopropenone (DPC). These receptors were collected from a middle-aged woman with alopecia areata. Some clones in this sample may be carry-over from other donors' samples.

The chain is built from TRBV7-9 and TRBJ1-1, with a possible D match to TRBD1 (6 bases). CDR3 length: 16 amino acids. The V end lost 2 bases, the J end lost 10 bases, and 23 bases lay between the germline ends. The germline CDR1 and CDR2 sequences are SEHNR and FQNEAQ (reference sequence). CDR3 in DNA: TGTGCCAGCAGCTTAATACCGGACAGTCCTGGGGTCGGAGCTTTCTTT. This codes for CASSLIPDSPGVGAFF.

This clonotype was observed a handful of times. The V and J genes are TRBV20-1 and TRBJ2-1; maybe TRBD2 (5 bases). This CDR3 contains 15 residues. Germline values: CDR1 DFQATT, CDR2 SNEGSKA (reference sequence). V lost 5 bases and J 0 bases, leaving 14 bases between the germline ends. The CDR3 sequence: CSAEMGAISYNEQFF. Here the CDR3 DNA reads TGCAGTGCTGAAATGGGAGCAATCTCCTACAATGAGCAGTTCTTC.

This clonotype is labeled medium-sized (0.01 to 0.1%). This rearrangement joins TRBV3-1 to TRBJ2-7, with 8 nucleotides matching TRBD1. V was clipped by 4 bases and J by 3 bases; unmatched bases: 8. This CDR3 comprises 15 residues. The germline V gene has CDR1 LGHDT and CDR2 YNNKEL (reference sequence). The CDR3 bases are TGTGCCAGCAGCCTGAGACAGGGGCTCCACTACGAGCAGTACTTC. This encodes CASSLRQGLHYEQYF.

There are a few counts of this clonotype. The CDR3: CASSKGAPSSYTGELFF. CDR3 bases: TGTGCCAGCAGCAAAGGTGCACCCTCCTCTTACACCGGGGAGCTGTTTTTT. The chain recombines TRBV11-2 with TRBJ2-2; no firm D call. The CDR3 has 17 amino acids. From germline, CDR1 is SGHAT and CDR2 FQNNGV. With 5 bases removed from V and 3 bases from J, the gap between germline ends came to 19 bases.

In its sample, this clonotype was seen many times. The rearrangement uses TRBV19 and TRBJ1-2; no clear D. The CDR3 has 13 residues. V lost 2 bases, J lost 4 bases, and 8 bases lay in between. From germline, CDR1 is LNHDA and CDR2 SQIVND (reference sequence). CDR3 sequence reads: CASSISAGYGYTF. In nucleotides, the CDR3 is TGTGCCAGTAGTATATCGGCGGGCTATGGCTACACCTTC.

This clonotype occurred a few times. The J gene is TRBJ1-5, the V gene TRBV6-5; D remains unclear. With 11 bases removed from V and 8 bases from J, the gap between germline ends came to 19 bases. CDR1 and CDR2 from the germline V gene are MNHEY and SVGAGI. The CDR3 has 13 amino acids. CDR3 amino acids: CALTPPPREPQHF. CDR3 in DNA: TGTGCCCTGACTCCTCCGCCGAGGGAGCCCCAGCATTTT.

This clonotype was recorded many times. The chain combines TRBV7-2 with TRBJ2-7; tentatively, D is TRBD1 or TRBD2 (5 bases each). Germline assignment: CDR1 SGHTA and CDR2 FQGNSA. Trimming cost V 8 bases and J 6 bases, with 14 bases left between them. This CDR3 spans 12 amino acids. This chain's CDR3 is CASDNPGTEQYF. CDR3 in DNA: TGTGCCAGCGACAATCCCGGGACCGAGCAGTACTTC.

As regards this clonotype: Possible read error: a much larger clone is one base away. The genes are TRBV6-2 or TRBV6-3 and TRBJ2-7; TRBD2 matches at 8 bases. The J segment lost 6 bases and the V segment lost 7 bases, leaving 14 bases of the junction unmatched. Germline V CDR1 and CDR2: MNHEY, SVGEGT. This CDR3 contains 15 residues. CDR3 loop: CASKRGGTAPTEQYF. In DNA, the CDR3 is TGTGCCAGCAAGCGCGGGGGGACTGCCCCCACCGAGCAGTACTTC.

In regard to this clonotype: This likely comes from a read error, as the CDR3 has no conserved phenylalanine or tryptophan at its end. The CDR3, as DNA: TGCGCCGGGACTGGGGAGCAGTACCTC. Translating it yields CAGTGEQYL. This rearrangement joins TRBV4-1 to TRBJ2-7; weak D call: TRBD2 (6 bases). The V gene's germline CDR1 is MGHRA and CDR2 YSYEKL. V lost 11 bases, J lost 7 bases, and 9 bases lay in between. The CDR3 runs to 9 residues.

This chain joins TRBV28 and TRBJ1-5; D gene uncertain. Trimming removed 8 bases from V and 6 bases from J, with 11 bases in between. This CDR3 has 12 amino acids. The germline gives CDR1 MDHEN, CDR2 SYDVKM. CDR3 region: CASASPVQPQHF. CDR3 nucleotide sequence: TGTGCCAGCGCTTCGCCCGTTCAGCCCCAGCATTTT. The variable domain in full, with the rest retrieved from reference TRBV28 and TRBJ1-5, is DVKVTQSSRYLVKRTGEKVFLECVQDMDHENMFWYRQDPGLGLRLIYFSYDVKMKEKGDIPEGYSVSREKKERFSLILESASTNQTSMYLCASASPVQPQHFGDGTRLSIL.

The chain couples TRBV11-2 to TRBJ1-4; D is uncertain. This CDR3 comprises 14 residues. The ends were cut back, 1 base at V and 7 bases at J, with 10 bases in the middle. The V gene's germline CDR1 is SGHAT and CDR2 FQNNGV. The CDR3 region is CASSLAKAGEKLFF. The CDR3 DNA is TGTGCCAGCAGCTTAGCGAAGGCGGGTGAAAAACTGTTTTTT.

In this sample, this clonotype turned up many times. J is TRBJ2-5 and V is TRBV5-4, with D possibly TRBD2 on 6 matching bases. Germline CDR1 SGHNT, CDR2 YYREEE (reference sequence). The V gene lost 5 bases and the J gene lost 5 bases, with 16 bases spanning the gap. This CDR3 contains 14 residues. Here the CDR3 reads CASRRDLGEETQYF. The CDR3 DNA follows: TGTGCCAGCAGGCGGGACCTGGGGGAGGAGACCCAGTACTTC. The full variable domain, with the rest looked up from reference TRBV5-4 and TRBJ2-5, is ETGVTQSPTHLIKTRGQQVTLRCSSQSGHNTVSWYQQALGQGPQFIFQYYREEENGRGNFPPRFSGLQFPNYSSELNVNALELDDSALYLCASRRDLGEETQYFGPGTRLLVL.

This clonotype has a count of ten or more. The chain joins TRBV7-6 to TRBJ2-3, with a possible D match to TRBD2 (6 bases). The V gene lost 4 bases and the J gene lost 3 bases, with 23 bases spanning the gap. Germline V gives CDR1 SGHVS, CDR2 FNYEAQ. CDR3 length: 18 amino acids. The CDR3 reads CASSSIGGRGVDTDTQYF. CDR3 in DNA: TGTGCCAGCAGCTCCATCGGGGGACGAGGGGTAGATACAGATACGCAGTATTTT.

This clonotype has more than one count but fewer than ten. The rearrangement uses TRBV5-6 and TRBJ2-2; the D gene could be TRBD1 or TRBD2 (5 bases each). CDR3 length: 16 amino acids. Trimming removed 4 bases at V and 1 base at J, with 14 bases between. The V gene's germline CDR1 is SGHDT and CDR2 YYEEEE. The chain's CDR3 is CASSPWGIRNTGELFF. As DNA, the CDR3 is TGTGCCAGCAGCCCCTGGGGGATTCGGAACACCGGGGAGCTGTTTTTT.

This clonotype was recorded many times. The rearrangement joins TRBV5-1 to TRBJ1-3; unclear D gene. Germline loops: CDR1 SGHRS, CDR2 YFSETQ. V was clipped by 1 base and J by 0 bases, with 14 bases between them. This CDR3 has 17 amino acids. CDR3 amino acids: CASSLRTRAASGNTIYF. The CDR3 nucleotides are TGCGCCAGCAGCTTGAGAACCCGAGCAGCCTCTGGAAACACCATATATTTT. The full variable domain, with the rest looked up from reference TRBV5-1 and TRBJ1-3, is KAGVTQTPRYLIKTRGQQVTLSCSPISGHRSVSWYQQTPGQGLQFLFEYFSETQRNKGNFPGRFSGRQFSNSRSEMNVSTLELGDSALYLCASSLRTRAASGNTIYFGEGSWLTVV.

As regards this clonotype: Here the CDR3 omits its conserved ending phenylalanine or tryptophan, so a read error is the likely source. The chain has TRBV20-1 and TRBJ2-3; possibly TRBD1 for D (5 bases). CDR3 size: 15 residues. CDR1 and CDR2 (germline): DFQATT, SNEGSKA (reference sequence). Trimming removed 0 bases from V and 1 base from J, with 11 bases in between. CDR3 sequence reads: CSARDGRAGTDTQYS. In nucleotides, the CDR3 is TGCAGTGCTAGAGATGGCAGGGCAGGCACAGATACGCAGTATTCT.

Remarks on this clonotype: It may be a read error: a sequence one base away is much more abundant. This is likely a read error, given that the CDR3 carries no conserved phenylalanine or tryptophan at its end. The chain combines TRBV30 with TRBJ2-1; 12 bases fit TRBD2. This CDR3 is built from 15 residues. The V and J ends lost 6 bases and 6 bases, in that order; junction bases with no gene match: 9. Germline CDR1 and CDR2: GTSNPN and SVGIG (reference sequence). CDR3 DNA sequence: TGTGCCTGTGCTCCGACTAGCGGGAGCGTCAATGAGCAGTTCCTC. It yields the protein CACAPTSGSVNEQFL.

This clonotype was counted many times. The J gene is TRBJ2-3, the V gene TRBV6-2 or TRBV6-3; 10 bases match TRBD1. The V segment lost 7 bases and the J segment 6 bases; nucleotides outside the gene matches: 4. CDR1 is MNHEY, CDR2 SVGEGT, per germline. The CDR3 runs 13 residues. The CDR3 here is CASKTGGEDTQYF. DNA of the CDR3: TGTGCCAGCAAGACAGGGGGCGAGGATACGCAGTATTTT.

This clonotype was seen repeatedly, ten times or more. V is TRBV29-1 and J is TRBJ2-1; 10 nucleotides agree with TRBD1. CDR1 SQVTM and CDR2 ANQGSEA come from the germline V gene. With V trimmed by 7 bases and J by 6 bases, 9 bases remained unmatched. The CDR3 has 14 amino acids. The CDR3: CSGDRDRGSNEQFF. The CDR3 DNA reads as TGCAGCGGGGACCGGGACAGGGGCTCCAATGAGCAGTTCTTC.

The count of this clonotype is one. CDR3 nucleotides: TGTGCCAGCAGCCAAGGCGGGACAGAGCGGTACGAGCAGTACTTC. This translates into CASSQGGTERYEQYF. The chain links TRBV3-1 to TRBJ2-7, with TRBD1 as a possible D gene (7 bases). The CDR3 is 15 residues long. V dropped 1 base and J dropped 4 bases, with 14 bases sitting between them. Per the germline V gene, CDR1 is LGHDT and CDR2 is YNNKEL (reference sequence).

V and J are TRBV6-1 and TRBJ2-1, with 13 bases fitting TRBD2. The germline V gene has CDR1 MNHNS and CDR2 SASEGT. This CDR3 region has 15 residues. The junction had 4 bases not matched to a gene; V was cut back by 2 bases and J by 9 bases. CDR3 region: CASSERTSGSLEQFF. DNA of the CDR3: TGTGCCAGCAGTGAAAGGACTAGCGGGAGTCTTGAGCAGTTCTTC.